This is a list of T cell receptor beta chains from one sample in a study of blood T cell repertoires in COVID-19. Some clones are missing from TCRdb's copy, which holds only in-frame ones; the method was immunoSEQ multiplex PCR. The repertoire includes fewer than 80,000 clones, more than 75% of them detected once, and about 0.93% sits in the top ten. Sequencing was done on a sample of peripheral blood. All receptors derive from a man between 65 and 85 years old with acute or convalescent COVID-19. CDR3s include the opening cysteine and the closing phenylalanine or tryptophan. The D gene is left open where the match is weak. Size is stated for part of the rows, as once, few or many counts, or as a class when the clone is expanded.

v_gene	d_gene	abundance	j_gene	CDR3aa	CDR3nt
TRBV3-1/TRBV3-2	.	.	TRBJ2-7	CASSPSNYEQYF	TGTGCCAGCAGCCCAAGCAACTACGAGCAGTACTTC
TRBV5-4	TRBD2	.	TRBJ2-1	CASSFPGLAGGYEQFF	TGTGCCAGCAGCTTTCCGGGACTAGCGGGGGGCTATGAGCAGTTCTTC
TRBV4-2	TRBD2	.	TRBJ2-1	CASSQADLAGALDEQFF	TGTGCCAGCAGCCAAGCTGATCTAGCGGGGGCCCTGGATGAGCAGTTCTTC
TRBV5-4	TRBD1	once	TRBJ2-3	CASSLTGVWADTQYF	TGTGCCAGCAGCTTGACAGGGGTGTGGGCAGATACGCAGTATTTT
TRBV7-8	.	.	TRBJ1-5	CASSLLGPEGNQPQHF	TGTGCCAGCAGCTTATTAGGCCCGGAGGGCAATCAGCCCCAGCATTTT
TRBV7-8	TRBD1	.	TRBJ1-5	CASSWQQGNQPQHF	TGTGCCAGCAGCTGGCAACAGGGGAATCAGCCCCAGCATTTT
TRBV3-1/TRBV3-2	TRBD1	few	TRBJ1-2	CASSQDLDRGAEGYTF	TGTGCCAGCAGCCAAGATTTGGACAGGGGGGCAGAAGGCTACACCTTC
TRBV11-2	.	.	TRBJ2-2	CASSLPVDGELFF	TGTGCCAGCAGCTTACCAGTTGACGGGGAGCTGTTTTTT
TRBV28	TRBD1	once	TRBJ1-2	CASSLSGGFWGYTF	TGTGCCAGCAGTTTATCAGGGGGCTTCTGGGGCTACACCTTC
TRBV7-9	TRBD1	.	TRBJ2-5	CASSRTGSQETQYF	TGTGCCAGCAGCCGGACAGGGAGCCAAGAGACCCAGTACTTC
TRBV6-2/TRBV6-3	TRBD1	.	TRBJ2-5	CASSYSNGQGETQYF	TGTGCCAGCAGTTACTCGAACGGACAGGGGGAGACCCAGTACTTC
TRBV7-9	TRBD1	.	TRBJ1-6	CASSLGTAAPLHF	TGTGCCAGCAGCCTAGGGACAGCCGCTCCCCTCCACTTT
TRBV28	.	.	TRBJ2-7	CASKLVALHEQYF	TGTGCCAGCAAGTTGGTAGCATTGCACGAGCAGTACTTC
TRBV9	TRBD1	.	TRBJ2-1	CASSVGQGAYNEQFF	TGTGCCAGCAGCGTAGGACAGGGGGCCTACAATGAGCAGTTCTTC
TRBV2	.	.	TRBJ1-2	CASSASLGAPGKGYTF	TGTGCCAGCAGTGCCAGCCTGGGGGCACCGGGAAAAGGCTACACCTTC
TRBV12-5	.	medium-sized	TRBJ2-1	CASGLAGGTQHYNEQFF	TGTGCTAGTGGTTTGGCCGGGGGGACACAACACTACAATGAGCAGTTCTTC
TRBV27	TRBD1	.	TRBJ1-5	CASSMSPMGQGFSSNQPQHF	TGTGCCAGCAGTATGTCCCCTATGGGACAGGGGTTTAGTAGCAATCAGCCCCAGCATTTT
TRBV19	TRBD1	.	TRBJ2-5	CASSQLPGQGAMSRWTQYF	TGTGCCAGTAGTCAGCTTCCGGGACAGGGGGCAATGAGCCGGTGGACCCAGTACTTC
TRBV12-3/TRBV12-4	.	.	TRBJ2-7	CASRQDSAYEQYF	TGTGCCAGCAGGCAGGACAGCGCCTACGAGCAGTACTTC
TRBV3-1/TRBV3-2	.	.	TRBJ1-6	CASSLQNYNSPLHF	TGTGCCAGCAGCCTTCAGAACTATAATTCACCCCTCCACTTT
TRBV6-5	.	.	TRBJ2-7	CASSRTEGYEQYF	TGTGCCAGCAGTCGAACAGAGGGCTACGAGCAGTACTTC
TRBV19	.	.	TRBJ2-7	CASSRAGASSYEQYF	TGTGCCAGTAGTCGTGCAGGGGCAAGCTCCTACGAGCAGTACTTC
TRBV27	TRBD2	.	TRBJ2-5	CASSQRERETQYF	TGTGCCAGCAGTCAGCGGGAACGTGAGACCCAGTACTTC
TRBV5-1	.	.	TRBJ2-3	CASSKGDRTDTQYF	TGCGCCAGCAGCAAGGGGGACCGCACAGATACGCAGTATTTT
TRBV29-1	.	.	TRBJ2-7	CSVDEGEIASTYEQYF	TGCAGCGTTGATGAGGGTGAGATAGCCTCGACCTACGAGCAGTACTTC
TRBV24-1	TRBD2	.	TRBJ2-5	CATSDPGGVQETQYF	TGTGCCACCAGTGATCCGGGGGGAGTTCAAGAGACCCAGTACTTC